These T cell receptor beta chains were read from a single sample in a study of T cell repertoires in cytomegalovirus infection. MiXCR was run by TCRdb on the reads, yielding one entry per CDR3 protein. The repertoire consists of some 920,000 distinct CDR3 sequences, with 30% to 40% occurring once and the leading ten covering around an eighth. Antigens of these TCRs are unknown. The sequenced sample was cultured CD8+ T cells from PBMCs, obtained from culture after CMV antigen stimulation. These receptors originate from a human donor in good health (CMV status not recorded). Some clones in this sample may be carry-over from other donors' samples. Each CDR3 is given with its conserved first and last residue. D genes are given only for firm matches. Only some rows state a clone size, as once, few, many or a class for expanded clones.

d_call j_call v_call clone_size cdr3_nt cdr3_aa
- TRBJ2-1 TRBV5-4 - TGTGCCAGCAGCTTGGCCAGCTTAGTGGGGGCCTACAATGAGCAGTTCTTC CASSLASLVGAYNEQFF
TRBD1 TRBJ2-1 TRBV4-1 few TGCGCCAGCAGCAAGGGGGCTAGCAGTGATGAGCAGTTCTTC CASSKGASSDEQFF
- TRBJ2-7 TRBV19 - TGTGCCAGTAGTATCCAGGAAGCCTACGAGCAGTACTTC CASSIQEAYEQYF
- TRBJ1-1 TRBV27 - TGTGCCAGCAGTTTAATGGGGACCACTGAAGCTTTCTTT CASSLMGTTEAFF
- TRBJ2-4 TRBV15 - TGTGCCACCAGGGACAGTCGGGTATACATTCAGTACTTC CATRDSRVYIQYF
- TRBJ1-2 TRBV10-2 few TGCGCCAGCAGTGAGGTCGGGACACCCTATGGCTACACCTTC CASSEVGTPYGYTF
TRBD1 TRBJ2-3 TRBV4-3 - TGCGCCAGCAGCGAAAGGACAGGGGGGGGAGATACGCAGTATTTT CASSERTGGGDTQYF
TRBD2 TRBJ2-4 TRBV7-8 - TGTGCCAGCATGCGAGGGACTAGCGGGGGCCACATTCAGTACTTC CASMRGTSGGHIQYF
TRBD2 TRBJ2-3 TRBV19 - TGTGCCAGTAGCTGGGAGGGCGGAACAGATACGCAGTATTTT CASSWEGGTDTQYF
- TRBJ2-3 TRBV19 few TGTGCCAGTAGTATATTGGGGGCAAGAGATACGCAGTATTTT CASSILGARDTQYF